Listed below are T cell receptor beta chains from one sample, sequenced in a study of regulatory T cells in long-lasting Graves disease. TCRdb reprocessed the multiplex PCR reads via MiXCR and lists one record per CDR3 protein. Of 400,000 to 500,000 distinct CDR3 sequences in the sample, about 15% were seen once. This sample was also put to use in a study of T cells in Graves' hyperthyroidism and ophthalmopathy.

The sample consisted of peripheral blood mononuclear cells (PBMCs), taken at new diagnosis, from a patient treated with antithyroid drugs. The source of these receptors is a woman in her thirties with Graves disease. The CDR3 runs from the conserved cysteine through the conserved F or W. Fields, in order: clone size, D gene, J gene, V gene, CDR3 DNA, CDR3 protein. A D gene is named only where the DNA matches it firmly. Size tells how often a clone was seen (once, few, many) or the class of an expanded clone, and some rows leave it out.

>few|TRBD1|TRBJ1-2|TRBV27
TGTGCCAGCAGCTACAGGGGACTGGTGGGTGGCTACACCTTC
CASSYRGLVGGYTF
>many|.|TRBJ1-5|TRBV5-1
TGCGCCAGCAGCTTTGGACTTGATCAGCCCCAGCATTTT
CASSFGLDQPQHF
>many|.|TRBJ2-2|TRBV11-3
TGTGCCAGCAGCTTACGAGCGTCGGCCGGGGAGCTGTTTTTT
CASSLRASAGELFF
>many|.|TRBJ2-3|TRBV20-1
TGCAGTGCGACCAGCGTAGGGGAAACAGGGCTCAGCACAGATACGCAGTATTTT
CSATSVGETGLSTDTQYF
>many|.|TRBJ1-1|TRBV2
TGTGCCAGCATTTTGACGGGGGGAGCTTTCTTT
CASILTGGAFF
>many|.|TRBJ2-1|TRBV12-3/TRBV12-4
TGTGCCAGCGGGTACAATGAGCAGTTCTTC
CASGYNEQFF
>.|.|TRBJ1-5|TRBV27
TGTGCCAGCAGGCCCGGAGGGGGTAGCAATCAGCCCCAGCATTTT
CASRPGGGSNQPQHF
>.|TRBD1|TRBJ1-5|TRBV29-1
TGCAGCGCCCAAGACAGGGTCGGGAGTCAGCCCCAGCATTTT
CSAQDRVGSQPQHF
>few|.|TRBJ2-3|TRBV5-1
TGCGCCAGCAGCTTTGAGGCAGGACGTCACGATACGCAGTATTTT
CASSFEAGRHDTQYF
>.|TRBD2|TRBJ2-3|TRBV10-3
TGTGCCATCAGCTCCAGTTCTGGGGTTAGCGGGGCCTTCACAGATACGCAGTATTTT
CAISSSSGVSGAFTDTQYF
>many|.|TRBJ1-1|TRBV30
TGTGCCTGGAGTCAACCTGGTGGGGTCGGCACTGAAGCTTTCTTT
CAWSQPGGVGTEAFF
>many|.|TRBJ1-1|TRBV20-1
TGCAGTGCTGGTCGCCTGGACAACACTGAAGCTTTCTTT
CSAGRLDNTEAFF